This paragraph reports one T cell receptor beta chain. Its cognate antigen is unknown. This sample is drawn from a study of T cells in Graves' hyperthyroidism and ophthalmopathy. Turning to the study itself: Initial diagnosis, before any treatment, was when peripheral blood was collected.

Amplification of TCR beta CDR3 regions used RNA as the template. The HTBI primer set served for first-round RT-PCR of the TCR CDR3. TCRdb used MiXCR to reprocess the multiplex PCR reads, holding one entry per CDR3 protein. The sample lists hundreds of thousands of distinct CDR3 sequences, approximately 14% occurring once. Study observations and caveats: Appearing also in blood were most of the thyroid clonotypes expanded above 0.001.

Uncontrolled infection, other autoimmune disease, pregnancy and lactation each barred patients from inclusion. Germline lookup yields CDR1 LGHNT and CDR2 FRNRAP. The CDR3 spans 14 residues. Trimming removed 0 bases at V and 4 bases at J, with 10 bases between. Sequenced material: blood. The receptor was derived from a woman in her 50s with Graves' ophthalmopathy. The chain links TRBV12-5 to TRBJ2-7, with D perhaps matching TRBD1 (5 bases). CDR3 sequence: CASGLVDILYEQYF. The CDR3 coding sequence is TGTGCTAGTGGTTTGGTGGACATCCTTTACGAGCAGTACTTC. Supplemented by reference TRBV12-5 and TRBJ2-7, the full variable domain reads DARVTQTPRHKVTEMGQEVTMRCQPILGHNTVFWYRQTMMQGLELLAYFRNRAPLDDSGMPKDRFSAEMPDATLATLKIQPSEPRDSAVYFCASGLVDILYEQYFGPGTRLTVT.